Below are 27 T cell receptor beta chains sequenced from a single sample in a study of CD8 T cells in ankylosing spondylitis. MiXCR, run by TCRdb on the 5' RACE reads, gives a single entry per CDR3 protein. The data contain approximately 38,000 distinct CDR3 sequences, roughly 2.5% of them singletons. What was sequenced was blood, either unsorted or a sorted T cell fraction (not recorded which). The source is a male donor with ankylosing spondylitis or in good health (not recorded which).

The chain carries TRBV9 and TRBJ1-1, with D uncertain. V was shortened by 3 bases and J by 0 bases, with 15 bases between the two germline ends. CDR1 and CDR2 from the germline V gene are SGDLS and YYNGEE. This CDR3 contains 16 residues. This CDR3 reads CASSAPMGGMNTEAFF. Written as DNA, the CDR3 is TGTGCCAGCAGCGCTCCGATGGGCGGCATGAACACTGAAGCTTTCTTT.

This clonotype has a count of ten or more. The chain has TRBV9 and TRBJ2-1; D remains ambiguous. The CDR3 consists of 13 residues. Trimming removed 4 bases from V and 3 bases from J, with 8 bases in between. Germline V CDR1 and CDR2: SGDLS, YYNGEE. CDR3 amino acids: CASSPQDYNEQFF. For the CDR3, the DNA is TGTGCCAGCAGCCCCCAGGACTACAATGAGCAGTTCTTC.

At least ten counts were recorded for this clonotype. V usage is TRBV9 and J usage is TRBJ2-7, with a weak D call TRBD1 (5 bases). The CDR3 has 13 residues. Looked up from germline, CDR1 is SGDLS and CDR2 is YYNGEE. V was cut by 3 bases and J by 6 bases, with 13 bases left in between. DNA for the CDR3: TGTGCCAGCAGCGCAGGGATTTTGGGCGAGCAGTACTTC. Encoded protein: CASSAGILGEQYF.

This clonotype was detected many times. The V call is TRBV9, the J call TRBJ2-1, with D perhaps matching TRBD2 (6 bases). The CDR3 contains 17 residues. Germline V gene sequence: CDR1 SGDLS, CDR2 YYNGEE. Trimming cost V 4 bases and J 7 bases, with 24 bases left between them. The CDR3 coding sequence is TGTGCCAGCAGCCTAACCTTTTTCGGGAGAGGAAAAAATGAGCAGTTCTTC. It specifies CASSLTFFGRGKNEQFF.

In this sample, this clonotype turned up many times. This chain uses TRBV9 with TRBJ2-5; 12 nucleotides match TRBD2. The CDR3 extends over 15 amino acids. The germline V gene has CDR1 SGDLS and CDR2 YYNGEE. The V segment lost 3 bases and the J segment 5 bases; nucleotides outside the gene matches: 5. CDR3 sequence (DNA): TGTGCCAGCAGCGGCCTAGCGGGAGGGCCGGAGACCCAGTACTTC. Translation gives CASSGLAGGPETQYF.

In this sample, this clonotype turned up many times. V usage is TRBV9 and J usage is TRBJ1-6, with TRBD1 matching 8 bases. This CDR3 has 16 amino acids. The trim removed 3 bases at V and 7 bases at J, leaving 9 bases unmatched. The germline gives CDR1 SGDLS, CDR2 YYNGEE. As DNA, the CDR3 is TGTGCCAGCAGCGCCAAGACACAGGGGGGGAATTCACCCCTCCACTTT. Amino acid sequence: CASSAKTQGGNSPLHF. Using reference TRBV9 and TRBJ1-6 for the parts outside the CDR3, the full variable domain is DSGVTQTPKHLITATGQRVTLRCSPRSGDLSVYWYQQSLDQGLQFLIQYYNGEERAKGNILERFSAQQFPDLHSELNLSSLELGDSALYFCASSAKTQGGNSPLHFGNGTRLTVT.

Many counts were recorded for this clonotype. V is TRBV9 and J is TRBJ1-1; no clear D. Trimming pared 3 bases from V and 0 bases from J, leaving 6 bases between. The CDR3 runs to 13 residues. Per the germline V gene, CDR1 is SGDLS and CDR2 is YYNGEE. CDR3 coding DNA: TGTGCCAGCAGCGGTCGGGTGAACACTGAAGCTTTCTTT. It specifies CASSGRVNTEAFF.

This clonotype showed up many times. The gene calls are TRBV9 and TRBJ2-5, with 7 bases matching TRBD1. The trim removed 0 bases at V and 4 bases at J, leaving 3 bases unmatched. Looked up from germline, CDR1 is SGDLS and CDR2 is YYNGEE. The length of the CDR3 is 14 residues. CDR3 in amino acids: CASSVGQGGETQYF. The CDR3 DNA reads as TGTGCCAGCAGCGTAGGACAGGGCGGAGAGACCCAGTACTTC. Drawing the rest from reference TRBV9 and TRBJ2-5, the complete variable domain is DSGVTQTPKHLITATGQRVTLRCSPRSGDLSVYWYQQSLDQGLQFLIQYYNGEERAKGNILERFSAQQFPDLHSELNLSSLELGDSALYFCASSVGQGGETQYFGPGTRLLVL.

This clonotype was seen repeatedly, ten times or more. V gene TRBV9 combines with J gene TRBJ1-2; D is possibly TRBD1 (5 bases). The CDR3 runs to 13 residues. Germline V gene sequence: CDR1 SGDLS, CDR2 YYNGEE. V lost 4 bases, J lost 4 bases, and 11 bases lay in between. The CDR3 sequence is CASSPRGLYGYTF. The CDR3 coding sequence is TGTGCCAGCAGCCCACGGGGCCTCTATGGCTACACCTTC.

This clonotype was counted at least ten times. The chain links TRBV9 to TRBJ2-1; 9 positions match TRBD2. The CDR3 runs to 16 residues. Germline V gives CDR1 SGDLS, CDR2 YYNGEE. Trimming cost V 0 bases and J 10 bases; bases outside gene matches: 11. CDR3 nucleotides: TGTGCCAGCAGCGTAGCTCGAGCGGGAGGTTCCGGCGAGCAGTTCTTC. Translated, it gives CASSVARAGGSGEQFF. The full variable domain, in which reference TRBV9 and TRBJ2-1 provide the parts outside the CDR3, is DSGVTQTPKHLITATGQRVTLRCSPRSGDLSVYWYQQSLDQGLQFLIQYYNGEERAKGNILERFSAQQFPDLHSELNLSSLELGDSALYFCASSVARAGGSGEQFFGPGTRLTVL.

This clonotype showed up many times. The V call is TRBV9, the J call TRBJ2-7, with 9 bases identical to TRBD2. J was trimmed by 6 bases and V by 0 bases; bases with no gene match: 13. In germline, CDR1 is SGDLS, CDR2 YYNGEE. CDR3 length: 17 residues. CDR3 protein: CASSVDLAGSGRGEQYF. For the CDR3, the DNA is TGTGCCAGCAGCGTAGATCTAGCGGGATCCGGTCGGGGCGAGCAGTACTTC.

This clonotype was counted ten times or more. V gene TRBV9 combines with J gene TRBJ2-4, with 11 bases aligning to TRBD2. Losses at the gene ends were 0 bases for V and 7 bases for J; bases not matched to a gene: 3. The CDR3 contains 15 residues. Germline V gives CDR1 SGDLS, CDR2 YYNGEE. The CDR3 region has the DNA TGTGCCAGCAGCGTAGATAGCGGGAGGGTGAACATTCAGTACTTC. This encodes CASSVDSGRVNIQYF.

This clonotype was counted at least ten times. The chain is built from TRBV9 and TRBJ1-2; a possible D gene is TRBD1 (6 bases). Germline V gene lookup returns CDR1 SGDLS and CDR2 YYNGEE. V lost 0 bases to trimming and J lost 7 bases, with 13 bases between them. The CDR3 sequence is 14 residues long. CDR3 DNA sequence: TGTGCCAGCAGCGTAGCGGTCGGGGGCCGTGGCTACACCTTC. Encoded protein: CASSVAVGGRGYTF.

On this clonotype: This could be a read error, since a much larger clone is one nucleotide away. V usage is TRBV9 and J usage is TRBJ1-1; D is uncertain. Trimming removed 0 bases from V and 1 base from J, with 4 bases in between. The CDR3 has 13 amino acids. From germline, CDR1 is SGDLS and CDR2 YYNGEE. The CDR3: CASSVGTNTEAFF. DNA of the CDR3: TGTGCCAGCAGCGTAGGGACGAACACTGAAGCTTTCTTT.

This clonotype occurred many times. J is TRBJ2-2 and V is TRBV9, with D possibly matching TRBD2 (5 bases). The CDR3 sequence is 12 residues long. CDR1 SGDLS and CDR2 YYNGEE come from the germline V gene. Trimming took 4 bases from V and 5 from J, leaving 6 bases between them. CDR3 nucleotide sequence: TGTGCCAGCAGCTCGGGGACCGGGGAGCTGTTTTTT. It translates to CASSSGTGELFF.

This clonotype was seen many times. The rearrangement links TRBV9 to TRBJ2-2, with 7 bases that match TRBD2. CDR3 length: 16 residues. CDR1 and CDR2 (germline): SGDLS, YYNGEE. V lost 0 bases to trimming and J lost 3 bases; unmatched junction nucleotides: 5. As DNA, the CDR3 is TGTGCCAGCAGCGTAGGGGCTAGCGGTTACACCGGGGAGCTGTTTTTT. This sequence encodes CASSVGASGYTGELFF.

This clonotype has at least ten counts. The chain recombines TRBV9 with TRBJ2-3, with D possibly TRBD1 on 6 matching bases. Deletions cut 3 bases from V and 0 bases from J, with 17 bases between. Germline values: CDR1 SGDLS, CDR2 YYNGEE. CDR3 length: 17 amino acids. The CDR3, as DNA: TGTGCCAGCAGCGCTCAGGGGATTGGTGCGAGCACAGATACGCAGTATTTT. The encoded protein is CASSAQGIGASTDTQYF.

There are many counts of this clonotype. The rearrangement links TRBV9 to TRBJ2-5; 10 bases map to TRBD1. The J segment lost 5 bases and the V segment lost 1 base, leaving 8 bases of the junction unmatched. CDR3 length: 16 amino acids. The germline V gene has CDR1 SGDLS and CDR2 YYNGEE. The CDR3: CASSVSDRGRVETQYF. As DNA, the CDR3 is TGTGCCAGCAGCGTAAGCGACAGGGGGCGCGTGGAGACCCAGTACTTC.

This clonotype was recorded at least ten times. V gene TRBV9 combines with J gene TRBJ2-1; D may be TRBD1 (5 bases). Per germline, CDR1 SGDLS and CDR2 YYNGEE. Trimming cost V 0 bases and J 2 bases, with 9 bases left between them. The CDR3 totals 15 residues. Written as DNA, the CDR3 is TGTGCCAGCAGCGTAGCCAGGGCAACCTACAATGAGCAGTTCTTC. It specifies CASSVARATYNEQFF.

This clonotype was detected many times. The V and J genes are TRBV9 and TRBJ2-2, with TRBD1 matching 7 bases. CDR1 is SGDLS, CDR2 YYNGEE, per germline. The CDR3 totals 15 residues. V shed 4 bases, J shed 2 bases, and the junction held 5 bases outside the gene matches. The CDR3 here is CASSPRQGNTGELFF. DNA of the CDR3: TGTGCCAGCAGCCCCCGACAGGGAAACACCGGGGAGCTGTTTTTT.

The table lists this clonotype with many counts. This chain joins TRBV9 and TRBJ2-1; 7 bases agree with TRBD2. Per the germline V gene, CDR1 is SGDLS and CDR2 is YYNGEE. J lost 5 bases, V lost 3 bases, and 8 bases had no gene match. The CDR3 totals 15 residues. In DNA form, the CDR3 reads TGTGCCAGCAGCGCTCCGAGCGGGGACCACAATGAGCAGTTCTTC. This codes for CASSAPSGDHNEQFF.

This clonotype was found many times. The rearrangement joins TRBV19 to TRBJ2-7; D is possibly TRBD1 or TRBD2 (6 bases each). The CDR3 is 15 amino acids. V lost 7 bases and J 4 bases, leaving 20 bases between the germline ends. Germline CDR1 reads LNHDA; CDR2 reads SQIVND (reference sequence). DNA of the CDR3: TGTGCCAGTATCGACAGGTCTTGGAGGGGATACGAGCAGTACTTC. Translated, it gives CASIDRSWRGYEQYF.

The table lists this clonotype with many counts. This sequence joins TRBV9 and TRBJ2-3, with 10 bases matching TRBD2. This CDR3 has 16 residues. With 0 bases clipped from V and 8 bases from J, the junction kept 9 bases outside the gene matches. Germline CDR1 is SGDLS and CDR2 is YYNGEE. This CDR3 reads CASSVGAGGSRGTQYF. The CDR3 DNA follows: TGTGCCAGCAGCGTAGGAGCGGGAGGGAGCAGGGGTACGCAGTATTTT.

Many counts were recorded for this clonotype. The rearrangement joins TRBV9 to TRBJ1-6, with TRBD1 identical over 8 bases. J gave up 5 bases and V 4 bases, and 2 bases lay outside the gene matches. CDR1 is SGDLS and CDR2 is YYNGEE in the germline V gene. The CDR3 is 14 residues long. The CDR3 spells CASSSGQDNSPLHF. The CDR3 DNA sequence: TGTGCCAGCAGCTCGGGACAGGATAATTCACCCCTCCACTTT.

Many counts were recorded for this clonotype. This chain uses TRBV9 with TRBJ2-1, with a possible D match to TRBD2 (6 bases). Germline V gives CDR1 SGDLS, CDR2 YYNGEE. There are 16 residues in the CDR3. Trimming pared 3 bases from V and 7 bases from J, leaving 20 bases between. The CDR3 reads CASSGGLTGVSNEQFF. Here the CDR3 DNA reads TGTGCCAGCAGCGGTGGGCTAACGGGAGTTTCGAATGAGCAGTTCTTC.

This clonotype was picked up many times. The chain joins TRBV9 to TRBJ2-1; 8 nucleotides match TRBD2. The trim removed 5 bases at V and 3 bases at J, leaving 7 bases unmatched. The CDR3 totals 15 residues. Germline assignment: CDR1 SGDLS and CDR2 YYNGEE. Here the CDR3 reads CASRGAGDGYNEQFF. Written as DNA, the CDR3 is TGTGCCAGCAGAGGAGCGGGAGACGGCTACAATGAGCAGTTCTTC.

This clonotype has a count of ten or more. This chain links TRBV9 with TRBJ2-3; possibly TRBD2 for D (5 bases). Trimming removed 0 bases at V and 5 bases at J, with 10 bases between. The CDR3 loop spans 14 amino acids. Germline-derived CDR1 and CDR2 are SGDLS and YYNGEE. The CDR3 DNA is TGTGCCAGCAGCGTAGGGGGTCGGGAAGATACGCAGTATTTT. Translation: CASSVGGREDTQYF. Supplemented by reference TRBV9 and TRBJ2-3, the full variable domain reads DSGVTQTPKHLITATGQRVTLRCSPRSGDLSVYWYQQSLDQGLQFLIQYYNGEERAKGNILERFSAQQFPDLHSELNLSSLELGDSALYFCASSVGGREDTQYFGPGTRLTVL.